Listed here are 27 T cell receptor beta chains from one sample, sequenced in a study of blood T cell repertoires in COVID-19. Sequenced by immunoSEQ multiplex PCR; TCRdb stores in-frame clones only, minus some. The sample has some 58,000 clones; about 86% are singletons. Sequences were obtained from peripheral blood. The receptors originated from a man aged 40-55 years with acute or convalescent COVID-19.

This sequence joins TRBV6-5 and TRBJ1-2, with 7 bases lining up with TRBD1. Germline assignment: CDR1 MNHEY and CDR2 SVGAGI. V shed 6 bases and J 2 bases; nucleotides not matched to a gene: 3. The CDR3 has 13 amino acids. The CDR3 loop is CASSPGQNYGYTF. The DNA of the CDR3 is TGTGCCAGCAGCCCGGGACAGAACTATGGCTACACCTTC.

This chain links TRBV29-1 with TRBJ1-1; TRBD1 might be the D (5 bases). V lost 6 bases, J lost 0 bases, and 14 bases lay in between. The CDR3 is made up of 14 amino acids. Germline loops: CDR1 SQVTM, CDR2 ANQGSEA. The CDR3 sequence: CSVAEDKLNTEAFF. For the CDR3, the DNA is TGCAGCGTGGCAGAGGACAAACTGAACACTGAAGCTTTCTTT.

The chain uses TRBV3-1 (or the pseudogene TRBV3-2) and TRBJ1-3, with TRBD1 identical over 7 bases. The CDR3 is 15 amino acids. Germline V gene sequence: CDR1 LGHDT, CDR2 YNNKEL (reference sequence). The ends lost 4 bases at V and 1 base at J; junction bases unmatched: 4. For the CDR3, the DNA is TGTGCCAGCAGCCTTCCAGGGGGGTCTGGAAACACCATATATTTT. It specifies CASSLPGGSGNTIYF.

This clone was observed a few times. The chain links TRBV25-1 to TRBJ1-3; D gene uncertain. The V and J ends lost 0 bases and 6 bases respectively, with 9 bases between them. Germline CDR1 and CDR2: MGHDK and SYGVNS. The length of the CDR3 is 14 residues. CDR3 loop: CASSEYGGKNTIYF. CDR3 bases: TGTGCCAGCAGTGAATATGGAGGGAAAAACACCATATATTTT.

The genes are TRBV11-2 and TRBJ1-1; D unresolved. The CDR3 extends over 14 amino acids. Germline CDR1 is SGHAT and CDR2 is FQNNGV. V gave up 5 bases and J gave up 1 base, with 11 bases separating them. DNA for the CDR3: TGTGCCAGCAGCCCCTCCGACTGGAACACTGAAGCTTTCTTT. Residues: CASSPSDWNTEAFF.

This rearrangement joins TRBV12-5 to TRBJ1-5; unclear D gene. Germline CDR1 reads LGHNT; CDR2 reads FRNRAP. This CDR3 is 15 amino acids long. V dropped 6 bases and J dropped 0 bases, with 12 bases sitting between them. The CDR3 is CASGSDGLSNQPQHF. The CDR3, as DNA: TGTGCTAGTGGATCCGACGGACTTAGCAATCAGCCCCAGCATTTT.

The chain couples TRBV12-3 or TRBV12-4 to TRBJ1-2, with 7 positions matching TRBD1. This CDR3 has 13 amino acids. V dropped 5 bases and J dropped 5; count of bases not matched to a gene: 5. The CDR3 protein is CASSVGTVYGYTF. CDR3 in DNA: TGTGCCAGCAGTGTCGGGACAGTTTATGGCTACACCTTC.

The V gene is TRBV24-1, the J gene TRBJ2-1; D perhaps matches TRBD2 (5 bases). The V and J ends lost 1 base and 10 bases respectively, with 7 bases between them. In germline, CDR1 is KGHDR, CDR2 SFDVKD. The CDR3 is made up of 12 amino acids. The CDR3 nucleotides read TGTGCCACCAGTGATTTACTAGGAGAGCAGTTCTTC. It codes for CATSDLLGEQFF.

The chain couples TRBV7-3 to TRBJ2-2; 7 positions agree with TRBD2. The CDR3 has 15 amino acids. Germline CDR1 reads SGHTA; CDR2 reads FQGTGA. Trimming at V came to 5 bases and at J to 0 bases, leaving 3 bases not matched to a gene. The CDR3 nucleotides read TGTGCCAGCAGCAAAGGACTAGCGAACACCGGGGAGCTGTTTTTT. This translates into CASSKGLANTGELFF.

The chain links TRBV5-1 to TRBJ1-1; 10 positions agree with TRBD1. With 3 bases clipped from V and 4 bases from J, the junction kept 3 bases outside the gene matches. CDR3 length equals 14 residues. Germline CDR1 and CDR2: SGHRS and YFSETQ. The CDR3 DNA follows: TGCGCCAGCAGCTCCGACAGGGGGCGCACTGAAGCTTTCTTT. This translates into CASSSDRGRTEAFF.

The chain has TRBV30 and TRBJ1-1; D not resolved. The CDR3 is made up of 13 amino acids. The V gene lost 0 bases and the J gene lost 0 bases, with 5 bases spanning the gap. The germline CDR1 and CDR2 sequences are GTSNPN and SVGIG (reference sequence). The CDR3 is CAWSVTVNTEAFF. The CDR3 nucleotides read TGTGCCTGGAGTGTAACGGTGAACACTGAAGCTTTCTTT.

The table lists this clone with a count of one. This chain uses TRBV3-1 (or the pseudogene TRBV3-2) with TRBJ2-7, with 9 bases fitting TRBD1. This CDR3 comprises 14 residues. Germline-derived CDR1 and CDR2 are LGHDT and YNNKEL (reference sequence). Unmatched junction bases numbered 1, after V lost 1 base and J lost 3 bases. As DNA, the CDR3 is TGTGCCAGCAGCCAAGGGACAGGGGTCTACGAGCAGTACTTC. Residues: CASSQGTGVYEQYF.

V usage is TRBV19 and J usage is TRBJ1-6, with 7 bases aligning to TRBD1. Losses at the gene ends were 8 bases for V and 12 bases for J; bases not matched to a gene: 28. The germline gives CDR1 LNHDA, CDR2 SQIVND (reference sequence). The CDR3 sequence is 19 residues long. CDR3 region: CASQPHLRLGQGESKPLHF. The CDR3 DNA follows: TGTGCCAGTCAGCCCCATCTACGCTTGGGGCAGGGGGAGTCTAAACCCCTCCACTTT.

The chain has TRBV6-2 or TRBV6-3 and TRBJ2-7; D might be TRBD1 (5 bases). This CDR3 spans 14 amino acids. Germline CDR1 reads MNHEY; CDR2 reads SVGEGT. V shed 0 bases and J shed 6 bases, with 12 bases lying between them. The CDR3 spells CASSYSRGTGEQYF. DNA for the CDR3: TGTGCCAGCAGTTACTCAAGGGGAACGGGCGAGCAGTACTTC.

The chain carries TRBV5-1 and TRBJ2-5; 8 nucleotides line up with TRBD2. Germline V gene sequence: CDR1 SGHRS, CDR2 YFSETQ. The V and J ends lost 0 bases and 5 bases, in that order; junction bases with no gene match: 12. The CDR3 has 17 residues. CDR3 amino acids: CASSLAPRSGGVETQYF. The CDR3 nucleotides read TGCGCCAGCAGCTTGGCTCCTCGAAGCGGGGGTGTCGAGACCCAGTACTTC.

The chain joins TRBV7-8 to TRBJ1-2, with TRBD1 matching over 9 bases. Germline-derived CDR1 and CDR2 are SGHVS and FQNEAQ. Trimming removed 5 bases from V and 5 bases from J; junction bases left unmatched: 18. This CDR3 has 18 residues. The CDR3 reads CASSPGQGLGPTQYGYTF. The CDR3 DNA follows: TGTGCCAGCAGCCCGGGACAGGGTTTGGGGCCCACCCAGTATGGCTACACCTTC.

The chain joins TRBV24-1 to TRBJ2-7; 9 bases fit TRBD2. The CDR3 consists of 14 residues. With V trimmed by 12 bases and J by 2 bases, 10 bases remained unmatched. Germline CDR1 KGHDR, CDR2 SFDVKD. CDR3 bases: TGTGCCGCTAGCGGGGCTCAGAGCCCCTACGAGCAGTACTTC. Its protein product is CAASGAQSPYEQYF.

The chain is built from TRBV5-1 and TRBJ2-7; possible D gene TRBD1, 6 bases. The CDR3 has 14 residues. V lost 5 bases to trimming and J lost 3 bases, with 15 bases between them. Per germline, CDR1 SGHRS and CDR2 YFSETQ. CDR3 sequence reads: CASRIGQPRYEQYF. The CDR3 DNA sequence: TGCGCCAGCAGAATTGGACAGCCCCGCTACGAGCAGTACTTC.

The rearrangement uses TRBV3-1 (or the pseudogene TRBV3-2) and TRBJ2-7, with TRBD1 identical over 7 bases. V shed 3 bases and J 2 bases; nucleotides not matched to a gene: 4. Germline V CDR1 and CDR2: LGHDT, YNNKEL (reference sequence). There are 14 residues in the CDR3. The CDR3 spells CASSHGTVAYEQYF. Here the CDR3 DNA reads TGTGCCAGCAGCCATGGGACAGTTGCCTACGAGCAGTACTTC.

V and J are TRBV5-1 and TRBJ1-1, with D possibly matching TRBD1 (5 bases). Trimming took 3 bases from V and 2 from J, leaving 14 bases between them. Germline values: CDR1 SGHRS, CDR2 YFSETQ. The CDR3 length is 15 residues. The CDR3, as DNA: TGCGCCAGCAGCTCTCATGGGGGGATAAACACTGAAGCTTTCTTT. Protein: CASSSHGGINTEAFF. The full variable domain, completed using reference TRBV5-1 and TRBJ1-1, is KAGVTQTPRYLIKTRGQQVTLSCSPISGHRSVSWYQQTPGQGLQFLFEYFSETQRNKGNFPGRFSGRQFSNSRSEMNVSTLELGDSALYLCASSSHGGINTEAFFGQGTRLTVV.

The chain carries TRBV6-1 and TRBJ2-5, with D possibly matching TRBD1 (6 bases). The V gene's germline CDR1 is MNHNS and CDR2 SASEGT. The CDR3 is 14 amino acids. The V end lost 3 bases, the J end lost 2 bases, and 10 bases lay between the germline ends. In nucleotides, the CDR3 is TGTGCCAGCAGTGAGTTACAGGGTCAAGAGACCCAGTACTTC. Its translation is CASSELQGQETQYF.

The rearrangement uses TRBV6-5 and TRBJ1-2; D call uncertain. Germline values: CDR1 MNHEY, CDR2 SVGAGI. There are 13 residues in the CDR3. Deletions cut 4 bases from V and 1 base from J, with 7 bases between. Written as DNA, the CDR3 is TGTGCCAGCAGTTCCGGACTTAACTATGGCTACACCTTC. It encodes CASSSGLNYGYTF.

The sample holds one count of this clone. The genes are TRBV6-1 and TRBJ2-7; 7 bases map to TRBD1. With V trimmed by 0 bases and J by 3 bases, 5 bases remained unmatched. This CDR3 contains 15 residues. The germline gives CDR1 MNHNS, CDR2 SASEGT. The CDR3 reads CASSEASAGGYEQYF. CDR3 coding DNA: TGTGCCAGCAGTGAAGCGTCGGCAGGGGGCTACGAGCAGTACTTC.

This clone was seen more than once but under ten times. The V call is TRBV19, the J call TRBJ1-1; 10 bases are a match to TRBD1. Unmatched junction bases numbered 9, after V lost 3 bases and J lost 5 bases. This CDR3 has 16 residues. Germline-derived CDR1 and CDR2 are LNHDA and SQIVND (reference sequence). The CDR3 sequence is CASSIQDRGTPTEAFF. DNA of the CDR3: TGTGCCAGTAGTATCCAGGACAGGGGGACGCCGACTGAAGCTTTCTTT.

This CDR3 reads CASSWDRDYEQYF. The CDR3 DNA reads TGTGCCAGCAGTTGGGACAGGGACTACGAGCAGTACTTC. The J gene is TRBJ2-7, the V gene TRBV27, with 9 bases that match TRBD1. The CDR3 length is 13 residues. Germline CDR1 is MNHEY and CDR2 is SMNVEV (reference sequence). V gave up 4 bases and J gave up 3 bases; unmatched junction bases: 1.

The V gene is TRBV5-1, the J gene TRBJ1-2; 10 bases are shared with TRBD1. CDR1 is SGHRS, CDR2 YFSETQ, per germline. CDR3 length: 14 residues. J gave up 4 bases and V 4 bases, and 4 bases lay outside the gene matches. CDR3 protein: CASSPDRGAYGYTF. CDR3 nucleotides: TGCGCCAGCAGCCCGGACAGGGGGGCCTATGGCTACACCTTC.

V gene TRBV2 combines with J gene TRBJ1-5; D is undetermined. From germline, CDR1 is SNHLY and CDR2 FYNNEI. The length of the CDR3 is 13 residues. V dropped 1 base and J dropped 6 bases, with 7 bases sitting between them. CDR3 region: CASSEDGVQPQHF. CDR3 sequence (DNA): TGTGCCAGCAGTGAAGACGGGGTTCAGCCCCAGCATTTT.